A selection of T cell receptor beta chains follows, all from one sample in a study of control samples from healthy donors and cancer patients. Profiled with immunoSEQ multiplex PCR; TCRdb holds only in-frame clones, not every one. Among 80,000 or so clones listed, 94% were seen once. The sample was blood. The receptor source for this set is a woman in her thirties or forties in good health. Both conserved end residues are part of each CDR3. D genes are given only for firm matches.

.	TRBV7-2	17	TRBJ2-1	TGTGCCAGCAGCTCGCAATTCTCCCCGGCTATGTACAATGAGCAGTTCTTC	CASSSQFSPAMYNEQFF
.	TRBV7-9	16	TRBJ2-6	TGTGCCAGCAGCCCAGCGGGTACGTCTGGGGCCAACGTCCTGACTTTC	CASSPAGTSGANVLTF
TRBD1	TRBV30	15	TRBJ2-7	TGTGCCTGGAGTTCCCCGGGACAGGGTCGGTACGAGCAGTACTTC	CAWSSPGQGRYEQYF
TRBD1	TRBV19	13	TRBJ1-1	TGTGCCAGTAGTATAGGGACAGGCCCAAAAGCTTTCTTT	CASSIGTGPKAFF
TRBD1	TRBV19	15	TRBJ1-1	TGTGCCAGTAGTGCACGCAGGGGGGTCGACACTGAAGCTTTCTTT	CASSARRGVDTEAFF
TRBD2	TRBV7-2	15	TRBJ2-7	TGTGCCAGCAGCTTAGTGGGAGGGGAGGGCTACGAGCAGTACTTC	CASSLVGGEGYEQYF
.	TRBV3-1/TRBV3-2	14	TRBJ1-1	TGTGCCAGCAGCCAAGTCAGGTCAGGCACTGAAGCTTTCTTT	CASSQVRSGTEAFF
.	TRBV13	16	TRBJ1-2	TGTGCCAGCAGCAGAAGCCGGGACACCTACCGGCATGGCTACACCTTC	CASSRSRDTYRHGYTF
TRBD2	TRBV7-7	14	TRBJ2-2	TGTGCCAGCAGCTCCGGGACTAGCGGTGGGGAGCTGTTTTTT	CASSSGTSGGELFF
.	TRBV6-5	13	TRBJ1-5	TGTGCCAGCCGTTCCTATAGCAATCAGCCCCAGCATTTT	CASRSYSNQPQHF
.	TRBV5-1	12	TRBJ1-1	TGCGCCAGCAGCTTGGGGTCAGATGAAGCTTTCTTT	CASSLGSDEAFF
TRBD1	TRBV10-2	15	TRBJ2-2	TGCGCCAGCAGTGAGGGACAGGTTGACACCGGGGAGCTGTTTTTT	CASSEGQVDTGELFF